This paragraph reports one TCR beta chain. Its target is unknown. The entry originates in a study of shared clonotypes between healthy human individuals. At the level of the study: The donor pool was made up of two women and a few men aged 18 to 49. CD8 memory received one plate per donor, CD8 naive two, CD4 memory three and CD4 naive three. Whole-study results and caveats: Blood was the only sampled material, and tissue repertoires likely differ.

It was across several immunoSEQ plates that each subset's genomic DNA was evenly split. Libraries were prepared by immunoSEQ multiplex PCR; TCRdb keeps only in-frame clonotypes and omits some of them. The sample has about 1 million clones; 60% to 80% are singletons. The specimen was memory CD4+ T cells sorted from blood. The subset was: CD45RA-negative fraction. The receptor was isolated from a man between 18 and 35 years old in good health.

CDR3 nucleotide sequence: TGTGCCAGCAGTGAGACGGGGGCGGAGACCCAGTACTTC. This translates into CASSETGAETQYF. This chain joins TRBV6-1 and TRBJ2-5, with D possibly called TRBD1 or TRBD2 (6 bases each). The CDR3 has 13 residues. V was clipped by 3 bases and J by 5 bases, with 10 bases between them. CDR1 and CDR2 from the germline V gene are MNHNS and SASEGT.